The rows below give T cell receptor beta chains drawn from one sample of a study of shared clonotypes between healthy human individuals. Profiled with immunoSEQ multiplex PCR; TCRdb holds only in-frame clones, not every one. Of around 1,000,000 clones in the sample, 60% to 85% were seen once. The sample taken for sequencing was memory CD4+ T cells from PBMCs. Every receptor here comes from a man aged 18 to 35 in good health. Some clones in this sample may be carry-over from other donors' samples. CDR3s include the opening cysteine and the closing phenylalanine or tryptophan. Fields, in order: V gene, D gene, clone size, CDR3 length, J gene, CDR3 DNA, CDR3 protein. A D gene is named only where the DNA matches it firmly. A clone size is listed for some rows: how often the clone was seen (once, few, many), or a class if it is expanded.

TRBV6-4	.	.	17	TRBJ2-7	TGTGCCAGCAGTGACGATATATGCCGGGACGACTCCTACGAGCAGTACTTC	CASSDDICRDDSYEQYF
TRBV27	.	few	13	TRBJ1-1	TGTGCCAGCAGTTTCCAAGAGCGGGGTCAGGTTCTCTTT	CASSFQERGQVLF
TRBV19	.	.	12	TRBJ1-1	TGTGCCAGTACGGGGCTGAGGACTGAAGCTTTCTTT	CASTGLRTEAFF
TRBV28	TRBD1	.	16	TRBJ2-4	TGTGCCAGCAGACAACAGGGGGCACTAGCCAAAAACATTCAGTACTTC	CASRQQGALAKNIQYF
TRBV2	.	.	12	TRBJ2-7	TGTGCCGGCAGCTGGCAGTCCTACGAGCAGTACTTC	CAGSWQSYEQYF
TRBV10-3	TRBD2	.	13	TRBJ2-5	TGTGCCACCGCCAGCGGGGAACAAGAGACCCAGTACTTC	CATASGEQETQYF
TRBV6-4	.	.	15	TRBJ2-7	TGTGCCAGCGACCTTAATGACAGAGCCTTCTACGAGCAGTACTTC	CASDLNDRAFYEQYF
TRBV5-4	.	few	14	TRBJ1-1	TGTGCCAGCAGCTTGATTGACAGGAACACTGAAGCTTTCTTT	CASSLIDRNTEAFF
TRBV18	TRBD2	.	17	TRBJ2-2	TGTGCCAGCTCACGTAAACCGGGACTAGCGAGGACCGGGGAGCTGTTTTTT	CASSRKPGLARTGELFF
TRBV13	.	.	13	TRBJ2-1	TGTGCCAGCAGCCGGGCCGAATACAATGAGCAGTTCTTC	CASSRAEYNEQFF
TRBV9	TRBD1	.	16	TRBJ1-1	TGTGCCAGCAGCGGAAGGACAGGGGGCGACAACACTGAAGCTTTCTTT	CASSGRTGGDNTEAFF
TRBV4-3	.	.	14	TRBJ2-7	TGCGCCAGCAGCCGCAGCGGGTCCTCCTACGAGCAGTACTTC	CASSRSGSSYEQYF
TRBV7-9	TRBD2	.	14	TRBJ2-5	TGTGCCAGCAGCTTGGGGACTAGCGCTGAGACCCAGTACTTC	CASSLGTSAETQYF
TRBV10-3	TRBD1	.	14	TRBJ2-7	TGTGCCAGCGGCCCAACCGGGACAGGGGCCGGGCAGTACTTC	CASGPTGTGAGQYF
TRBV28	.	.	12	TRBJ1-1	TGTGCCGCAAAGCAGACGAACACTGAAGCTTTCTTT	CAAKQTNTEAFF
TRBV14	TRBD2	.	14	TRBJ2-1	TGTGCCAGCAGCCAGAGGACTAGGAACAATGAGCAGTTCTTC	CASSQRTRNNEQFF
TRBV5-5	TRBD2	.	17	TRBJ2-3	TGTGCCAGCAGCCCCGCTATAGCGGGAGGATTTCGCGATACGCAGTATTTT	CASSPAIAGGFRDTQYF
TRBV5-4	.	.	13	TRBJ1-1	TGTGCCAGCAGCTTCCGACTGAACACTGAAGCTTTCTTT	CASSFRLNTEAFF
TRBV5-4	TRBD1	.	13	TRBJ1-1	TGTGCCAGCAGCTACAGGGGGGACACTGAAGCTTTCTTT	CASSYRGDTEAFF
TRBV9	TRBD2	.	19	TRBJ2-3	TGTGCCAGCAGCGCCGGGAGAGGCCCACTAGCGGGAGATGGAGATACGCAGTATTTT	CASSAGRGPLAGDGDTQYF